A single sample is the source of the 5 T cell receptor beta chains below, sequenced in a study of T cell responses to AZD1222 COVID-19 vaccine. TCRdb's copy holds only in-frame clones and misses some; the assay was immunoSEQ multiplex PCR. The data hold 100,000 or so clones, with approximately 92% observed a single time. Source: peripheral blood, taken 28 days after the second AZD1222 dose. These receptors all come from an adult who received the AZD1222 COVID-19 vaccine.

The rearrangement uses TRBV7-2 and TRBJ2-7; D is ambiguous. The germline gives CDR1 SGHTA, CDR2 FQGNSA. The CDR3 has 13 amino acids. V was clipped by 6 bases and J by 7 bases, with 16 bases between them. CDR3 in amino acids: CASSLRSPVEQYF. DNA for the CDR3: TGTGCCAGCAGTCTAAGGTCCCCAGTTGAGCAGTACTTC.

The chain links TRBV28 to TRBJ2-1, with 7 bases that match TRBD2. The length of the CDR3 is 15 residues. The J segment lost 8 bases and the V segment lost 0 bases, leaving 7 bases of the junction unmatched. The germline V gene has CDR1 MDHEN and CDR2 SYDVKM. The CDR3 loop reads CASSLWASGGDEQFF. In DNA form, the CDR3 reads TGTGCCAGCAGTTTATGGGCTAGCGGTGGGGATGAGCAGTTCTTC.

The V and J genes are TRBV5-5 and TRBJ2-1, with 9 bases fitting TRBD1. The J segment lost 1 base and the V segment lost 4 bases, leaving 3 bases of the junction unmatched. The CDR3 consists of 15 residues. CDR1 SGHKS and CDR2 YYEKEE come from the germline V gene (reference sequence). This CDR3 reads CASSMGTGSYNEQFF. CDR3 nucleotides: TGTGCCAGCAGCATGGGGACAGGGTCCTACAATGAGCAGTTCTTC. Full variable domain (missing parts from reference TRBV5-5 and TRBJ2-1): DAGVTQSPTHLIKTRGQQVTLRCSPISGHKSVSWYQQVLGQGPQFIFQYYEKEERGRGNFPDRFSARQFPNYSSELNVNALLLGDSALYLCASSMGTGSYNEQFFGPGTRLTVL.

The chain employs TRBV27 and TRBJ1-1; no firm D call. The CDR3 spans 15 residues. Germline V gene lookup returns CDR1 MNHEY and CDR2 SMNVEV (reference sequence). Trimming took 1 base from V and 1 from J, leaving 10 bases between them. The CDR3 DNA reads TGTGCCAGCAGTTTATTCGGGAGCTCGAACACTGAAGCTTTCTTT. Translating it yields CASSLFGSSNTEAFF.

This clone was observed a handful of times. The chain recombines TRBV19 with TRBJ2-7; tentatively, D is TRBD1 (6 bases). The V and J ends lost 8 bases and 2 bases respectively, with 10 bases between them. Per germline, CDR1 LNHDA and CDR2 SQIVND (reference sequence). This CDR3 has 12 amino acids. The CDR3 DNA sequence: TGTGCCAGTGGGACATTCCCCTACGAGCAGTACTTC. As protein: CASGTFPYEQYF.